Sequencing of this TCR beta chain was carried out in a study of blood T cell repertoires in COVID-19. The repertoire was sequenced with immunoSEQ multiplex PCR; TCRdb's copy has only in-frame clones and lacks some. The table shows 100,000 to 150,000 clones, with about 80% occurring only once. V gave up 5 bases and J gave up 4 bases, with 10 bases separating them. CDR3 length: 13 amino acids. Germline assignment: CDR1 SGHTA and CDR2 FQGTGA. The specimen sequenced was peripheral blood. The chain has TRBV7-3 and TRBJ2-3, with D hard to call. This clonotype was sampled from a human donor in a cohort sampled during active COVID-19. Here the CDR3 DNA reads TGTGCCAGCAGCCCCACCCGGGCAGATACGCAGTATTTT. It codes for CASSPTRADTQYF.